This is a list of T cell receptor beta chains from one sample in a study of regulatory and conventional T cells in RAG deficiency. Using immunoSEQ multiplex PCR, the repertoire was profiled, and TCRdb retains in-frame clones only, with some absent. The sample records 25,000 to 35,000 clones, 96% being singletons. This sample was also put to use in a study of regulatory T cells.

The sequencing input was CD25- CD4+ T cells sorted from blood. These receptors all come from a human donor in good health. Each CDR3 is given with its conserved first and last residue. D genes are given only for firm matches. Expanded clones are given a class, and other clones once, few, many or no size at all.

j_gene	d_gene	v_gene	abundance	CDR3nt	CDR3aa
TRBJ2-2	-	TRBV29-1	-	TGCAGCGTCTTCAGGGCCCCGAACACCGGGGAGCTGTTTTTT	CSVFRAPNTGELFF
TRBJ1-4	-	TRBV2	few	TGTGCCAGCAGTGATACAGGTCGGGAAAAACTGTTTTTT	CASSDTGREKLFF
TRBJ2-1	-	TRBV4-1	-	TGCGCCAGCAGCCAATCACAGGAGAACTACAATGAGCAGTTCTTC	CASSQSQENYNEQFF
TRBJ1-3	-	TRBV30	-	TGTGCCTGCCTAAGAGGAAACACCATATATTTT	CACLRGNTIYF
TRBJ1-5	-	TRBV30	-	TGTGCCTGGAGTGAGGGGGGGGAGCCTCAGCCCCAGCATTTT	CAWSEGGEPQPQHF
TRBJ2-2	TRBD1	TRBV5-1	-	TGCGCCAGCAGCCCGGGGACAGAACTAACCGGGGAGCTGTTTTTT	CASSPGTELTGELFF
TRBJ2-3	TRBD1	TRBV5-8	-	TGTGCCAGCAGCTTAAGACAGGGGGTAAAGGGCACAGATACGCAGTATTTT	CASSLRQGVKGTDTQYF
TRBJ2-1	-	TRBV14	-	TGTGCCAGCAGCCAAGATAGGGGCTCCTACAATGAGCAGTTCTTC	CASSQDRGSYNEQFF
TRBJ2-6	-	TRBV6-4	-	TGTGCCAGCAGTGACTCACACTCTGGGGCCAACGTCCTGACTTTC	CASSDSHSGANVLTF
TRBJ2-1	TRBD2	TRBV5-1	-	TGCGCCAGCAGCTTGTTTAACGGGGGGGCCTCTGATGAGCAGTTCTTC	CASSLFNGGASDEQFF
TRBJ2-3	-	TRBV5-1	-	TGCGCCAGCAAGTGGCGGGAAGACACAGATACGCAGTATTTT	CASKWREDTDTQYF
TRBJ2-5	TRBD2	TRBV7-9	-	TGTGCCAGCAGCCCCTTTTATTTCCCTGCGGGAGGGGAGACCCAGTACTTC	CASSPFYFPAGGETQYF
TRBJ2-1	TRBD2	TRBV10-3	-	TGTGCCATCAGTGGCGGCGGGGGGGACGAGCAGTTCTTC	CAISGGGGDEQFF
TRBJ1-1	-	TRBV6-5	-	TGTGCCAGCAGCCCCAGGGTCCGGAACACTGAAGCTTTCTTT	CASSPRVRNTEAFF
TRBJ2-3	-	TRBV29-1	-	TGCAGCGTCTCCGCCCTGCGGGGAGCAGATACGCAGTATTTT	CSVSALRGADTQYF
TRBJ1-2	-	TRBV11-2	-	TGTGCCAGCAGCTTAGATTGGCAGGAAAGCTATGGCTACACCTTC	CASSLDWQESYGYTF
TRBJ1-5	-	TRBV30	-	TGTGCCTTTGGAAGAGGGAATCAGCCCCAGCATTTT	CAFGRGNQPQHF
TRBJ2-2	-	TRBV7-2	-	TGTGCCAGCAGCTTAGCGGGGCCGAACACCGGGGAGCTGTTTTTT	CASSLAGPNTGELFF
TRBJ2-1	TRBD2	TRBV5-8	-	TGTGCCAGCAGCTTGACCATTACGGGACTAGTCGACAATGAGCAGTTCTTC	CASSLTITGLVDNEQFF
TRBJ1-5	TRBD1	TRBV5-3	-	TGTGCCAGAAGCCGCGGGGACAGGGGGCGAACCCTTAGCAATCAGCCCCAGCATTTT	CARSRGDRGRTLSNQPQHF
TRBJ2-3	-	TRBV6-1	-	TGTGCCAGCAGTGAAACAGCGGTAGATACGCAGTATTTT	CASSETAVDTQYF
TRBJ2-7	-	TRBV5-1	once	TGCGCCAGCAGCCAGGACGGGATCTCCTACGAGCAGTACTTC	CASSQDGISYEQYF
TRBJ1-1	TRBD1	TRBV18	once	TGTGCCAGCTCGCCGGGACAGGGAGACTCGGCTTTCTTT	CASSPGQGDSAFF
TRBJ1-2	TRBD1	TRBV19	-	TGTGCCAGTACTCTGACCGGGACAGGGCTCGGCGGCTACACCTTC	CASTLTGTGLGGYTF
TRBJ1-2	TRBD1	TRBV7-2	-	TGTGCCAGCAGCCCCCTTACAGGGGGCGGTCGGGGCTACACCTTC	CASSPLTGGGRGYTF
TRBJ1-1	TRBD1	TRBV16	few	TGTGCCAGCAGCCCAGACAGGGGGACTGAAGCTTTCTTT	CASSPDRGTEAFF
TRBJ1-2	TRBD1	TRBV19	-	TGTGCCAGTAGTATGGAGGGGGCGCATTTAGGAAATGGCTACACCTTC	CASSMEGAHLGNGYTF
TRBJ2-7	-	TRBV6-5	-	TGTGCCAGCAGAACAGGGGGGGCAGACCCCTACGAGCAGTACTTC	CASRTGGADPYEQYF
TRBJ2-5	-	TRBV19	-	TGTGCCAGTAGTGCAACCCAGAAGAAAGAGACCCAGTACTTC	CASSATQKKETQYF
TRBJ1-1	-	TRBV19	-	TGTGCCAGCGGTCCAAGGGGGAACACTGAAGCTTTCTTT	CASGPRGNTEAFF
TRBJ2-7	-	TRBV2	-	TGTGCCAGCAGGGAGACAGGTATCGCCTACGAGCAGTACTTC	CASRETGIAYEQYF
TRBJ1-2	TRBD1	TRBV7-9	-	TGTGCCAGCAGCTTAAATTCGGGACAGGCGAACTATGGCTACACCTTC	CASSLNSGQANYGYTF
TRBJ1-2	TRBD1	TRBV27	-	TGTGCCAGCAGCAACATCGGACAGGGCAAAGGGGGCTACACCTTC	CASSNIGQGKGGYTF
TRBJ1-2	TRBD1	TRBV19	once	TGTGCCAGTAGTATAATTACTGGGACAGGGGGGAACGGCTACACCTTC	CASSIITGTGGNGYTF
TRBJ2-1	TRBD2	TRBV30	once	TGTGCGACGGAGGGCGGGAGGGCCCGAAATGAGCAGTTCTTC	CATEGGRARNEQFF
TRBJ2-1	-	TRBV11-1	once	TGTGCCAGCAGCTTAGGAGGGACTTTCGCAAATGAGCAGTTCTTC	CASSLGGTFANEQFF
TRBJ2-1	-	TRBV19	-	TGTGCCAGTAGTATAACGGTCCATCCCCACAATGAGCAGTTCTTC	CASSITVHPHNEQFF
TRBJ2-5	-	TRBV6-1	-	TGTGCCAGCAGCGGGGGTATCGGAGAGACCCAGTACTTC	CASSGGIGETQYF
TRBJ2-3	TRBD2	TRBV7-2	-	TGTGCCAGCAGCTCCTGGGTGGCCGCGGGAGGCAGCACAGATACGCAGTATTTT	CASSSWVAAGGSTDTQYF
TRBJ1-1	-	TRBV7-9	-	TGTGCCAGCAGCTTAATATCGTGGCGAGGGAACACTGAAGCTTTCTTT	CASSLISWRGNTEAFF
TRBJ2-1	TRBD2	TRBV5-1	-	TGCGCCAGCAGCTTGACAGCGGGAGGTGGCAATGAGCAGTTCTTC	CASSLTAGGGNEQFF
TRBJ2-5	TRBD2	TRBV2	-	TGTGCCAGCATGACTAGCGGCCCAGGGACCCAGTACTTC	CASMTSGPGTQYF
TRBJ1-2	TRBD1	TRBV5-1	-	TGCGCCAGCAGCTTGGAGACAGGGAAATATGGCTACACCTTC	CASSLETGKYGYTF
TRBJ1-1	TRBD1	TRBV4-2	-	TGTGCCAGCAGCCCCGGAACAGGGGTAGAAACTGAAGCTTTCTTT	CASSPGTGVETEAFF
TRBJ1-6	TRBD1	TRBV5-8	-	TGTGCCAGCAGCTGGACAGGGAGTCCCCTCCACTTT	CASSWTGSPLHF
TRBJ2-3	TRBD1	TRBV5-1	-	TGCGCCAGCAGCCCCGAAGGACAGGGGATAGATACGCAGTATTTT	CASSPEGQGIDTQYF
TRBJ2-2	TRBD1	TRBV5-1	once	TGCGCCAGCAGCGAGGGACAGGCGAACACCGGGGAGCTGTTTTTT	CASSEGQANTGELFF
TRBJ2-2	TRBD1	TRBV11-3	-	TGTGCCAGCAGCTCACCCTCCGCCGGGACAGGCAACACCGGGGAGCTGTTTTTT	CASSSPSAGTGNTGELFF
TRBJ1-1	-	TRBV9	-	TGTGCCAGCAGCCCGTATAGGAGGGTATCGACTGAAGCTTTCTTT	CASSPYRRVSTEAFF